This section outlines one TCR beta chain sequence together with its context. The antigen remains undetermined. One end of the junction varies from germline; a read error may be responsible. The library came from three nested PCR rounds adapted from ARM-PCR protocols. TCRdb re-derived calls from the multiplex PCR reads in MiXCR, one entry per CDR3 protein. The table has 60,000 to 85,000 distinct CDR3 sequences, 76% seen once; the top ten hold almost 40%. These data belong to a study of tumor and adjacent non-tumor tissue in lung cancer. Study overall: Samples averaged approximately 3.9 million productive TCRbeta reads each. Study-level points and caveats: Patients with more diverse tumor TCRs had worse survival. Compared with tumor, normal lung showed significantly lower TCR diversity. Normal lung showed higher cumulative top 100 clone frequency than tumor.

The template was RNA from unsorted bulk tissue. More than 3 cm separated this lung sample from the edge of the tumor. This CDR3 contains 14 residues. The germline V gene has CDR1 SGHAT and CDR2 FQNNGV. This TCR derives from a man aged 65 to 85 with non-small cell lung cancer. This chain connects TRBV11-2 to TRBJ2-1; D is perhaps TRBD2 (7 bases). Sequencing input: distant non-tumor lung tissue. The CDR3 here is CASRLVGGASEQFF. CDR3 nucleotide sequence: TGTGCCAGCAGGTTAGTGGGGGGGGCCAGTGAGCAGTTCTTC.